The 6 T cell receptor beta chains listed next were all sequenced from one sample in a study of control samples from healthy donors and cancer patients. Here immunoSEQ multiplex PCR was the method, and the copy in TCRdb shows in-frame clones only, minus some. Among 50,000 or so clones listed, about 93% were seen once. Sequenced: PBMCs. The receptors were sampled from a woman in her fifties or sixties with head and neck cancer.

The chain employs TRBV28 and TRBJ1-5; 8 nucleotides align to TRBD1. The CDR3 spans 15 residues. Germline CDR1 MDHEN, CDR2 SYDVKM. V lost 2 bases and J lost 9; bases outside the gene matches: 9. Here the CDR3 reads CASSLVGQGRRPQHF. In DNA, the CDR3 is TGTGCCAGCAGTTTAGTTGGACAGGGACGGAGGCCCCAGCATTTT.

This clone was seen a handful of times. CDR3: CASSKRQGAAYQPQHF. CDR3 DNA sequence: TGTGCCAGCAGCAAAAGACAGGGGGCAGCGTATCAGCCCCAGCATTTT. The V call is TRBV5-8, the J call TRBJ1-5; 10 positions match TRBD1. Germline V gene lookup returns CDR1 SGHTS and CDR2 YDEGEE. After removal of 4 bases from V and 5 bases from J, the junction contained 9 bases not matched to a gene. This CDR3 spans 16 amino acids. Looking up the rest from reference TRBV5-8 and TRBJ1-5 gives the full variable domain: EAGVTQSPTHLIKTRGQQATLRCSPISGHTSVYWYQQALGLGLQFLLWYDEGEERNRGNFPPRFSGRQFPNYSSELNVNALELEDSALYLCASSKRQGAAYQPQHFGDGTRLSIL.

The gene calls are TRBV27 and TRBJ1-5; 7 bases are a match to TRBD1. V shed 6 bases, J shed 1 base, and the junction held 3 bases outside the gene matches. The germline V gene encodes CDR1 MNHEY and CDR2 SMNVEV (reference sequence). There are 14 residues in the CDR3. The CDR3 sequence is CASRTTGSNQPQHF. As DNA, the CDR3 is TGTGCCAGCAGGACGACAGGGAGCAATCAGCCCCAGCATTTT.

CDR3 sequence reads: CASSESQEGYEQYF. In DNA, the CDR3 is TGTGCCAGCAGTGAAAGTCAGGAGGGATACGAGCAGTACTTC. The rearrangement links TRBV6-1 to TRBJ2-7; a possible D gene is TRBD2 (6 bases). V was cut by 2 bases and J by 4 bases, with 12 bases left in between. Germline CDR1 and CDR2: MNHNS and SASEGT. This CDR3 spans 14 amino acids.

The chain joins TRBV6-1 to TRBJ1-1; TRBD1 might be the D (6 bases). Trimming took 1 base from V and 1 from J, leaving 10 bases between them. The CDR3 totals 15 residues. Germline V gene data show CDR1 as MNHNS and CDR2 as SASEGT. CDR3 DNA sequence: TGTGCCAGCAGTGAAGGTAGGGGGGGGAACACTGAAGCTTTCTTT. This codes for CASSEGRGGNTEAFF.

The chain combines TRBV9 with TRBJ1-5, with no clear D. This CDR3 contains 13 residues. Germline V gene lookup returns CDR1 SGDLS and CDR2 YYNGEE. Deletions cut 0 bases from V and 5 bases from J, with 6 bases between. This CDR3 is CASSVDGYQPQHF. CDR3 bases: TGTGCCAGCAGCGTAGACGGGTATCAGCCCCAGCATTTT.